The rows below give T cell receptor beta chains drawn from one sample of a study of blood T cell repertoires in COVID-19. TCRdb's copy holds only in-frame clones and misses some; the assay was immunoSEQ multiplex PCR. The profile shows approximately 200,000 clones, approximately 84% of them singletons. Material: peripheral blood. These receptors were taken from a human donor with acute or convalescent COVID-19. The donor label of this sample is uncertain. CDR3s include the opening cysteine and the closing phenylalanine or tryptophan. A D gene is named only where the DNA matches it firmly. Some rows mark clone size as missing; the rest say once, few, many or name a class of expanded clone.

clone size | D gene | J gene | V gene | CDR3 protein | CDR3 DNA
NA | TRBD2 | TRBJ2-1 | TRBV12-5 | CASALGLAGEGEQFF | TGTGCTAGTGCCCTGGGACTAGCGGGAGAAGGTGAGCAGTTCTTC
once | TRBD2 | TRBJ2-5 | TRBV6-4 | CASSELAGETQYF | TGTGCCAGCAGTGAACTAGCGGGAGAGACCCAGTACTTC
NA | TRBD1 | TRBJ1-3 | TRBV5-1 | CASSPGQGLSSGNTIYF | TGCGCCAGCAGCCCAGGACAGGGTTTAAGCTCTGGAAACACCATATATTTT
NA | TRBD2 | TRBJ2-7 | TRBV5-4 | CARRERGDYEQYF | TGTGCCCGCAGGGAGCGGGGGGACTACGAGCAGTACTTC
few | NA | TRBJ1-1 | TRBV12-3/TRBV12-4 | CASSLTRGTEAFF | TGTGCCAGCAGTTTAACCCGGGGGACTGAAGCTTTCTTT
NA | NA | TRBJ1-1 | TRBV5-5 | CASSLPAAPTEAFF | TGTGCCAGCAGCTTGCCAGCGGCCCCCACTGAAGCTTTCTTT
NA | TRBD2 | TRBJ2-7 | TRBV9 | CASSVESGSSYEQYF | TGTGCCAGCAGCGTAGAAAGCGGGAGTTCCTACGAGCAGTACTTC
NA | TRBD1 | TRBJ2-1 | TRBV19 | CASSASGQGLREQFF | TGTGCCAGTAGCGCCTCGGGACAGGGGTTGCGTGAGCAGTTCTTC
NA | NA | TRBJ1-2 | TRBV7-9 | CASSYLGQELYGYTF | TGTGCCAGCAGCTACCTGGGGCAGGAACTCTATGGCTACACCTTC
few | NA | TRBJ1-1 | TRBV3-1/TRBV3-2 | CASSRGGVVNTEAFF | TGTGCCAGCAGCCGGGGAGGGGTGGTGAACACTGAAGCTTTCTTT
NA | NA | TRBJ2-1 | TRBV11-2 | CASSWGGGSGNEQFF | TGTGCCAGCAGCTGGGGGGGCGGGAGCGGCAATGAGCAGTTCTTC
NA | TRBD2 | TRBJ2-7 | TRBV5-1 | CASSLFTGGTYEQYF | TGCGCCAGCAGCTTGTTTACGGGAGGTACCTACGAGCAGTACTTC
NA | NA | TRBJ1-1 | TRBV6-5 | CASSYGRGSEAFF | TGTGCCAGCAGTTACGGGCGGGGATCAGAAGCTTTCTTT
NA | NA | TRBJ1-5 | TRBV7-2 | CASSPTAVLLGGNQPQHF | TGTGCCAGCAGCCCGACCGCAGTCCTCCTAGGTGGTAATCAGCCCCAGCATTTT
NA | TRBD1 | TRBJ1-2 | TRBV6-6 | CASYSTGEADGYTF | TGTGCCAGCTATTCGACAGGGGAGGCTGATGGCTACACCTTC
NA | TRBD1 | TRBJ2-2 | TRBV7-2 | CASSPGPGQGNTGELFF | TGTGCCAGCAGCCCCGGACCGGGACAGGGAAACACCGGGGAGCTGTTTTTT
NA | TRBD2 | TRBJ2-2 | TRBV11-2 | CASSPRLAGESSTGELFF | TGTGCCAGCAGCCCCCGGCTAGCGGGAGAATCGAGCACCGGGGAGCTGTTTTTT
once | TRBD2 | TRBJ2-1 | TRBV7-9 | CASSFGGGSYNEQFF | TGTGCCAGCAGCTTTGGCGGGGGTTCCTACAATGAGCAGTTCTTC
once | TRBD1 | TRBJ2-3 | TRBV7-9 | CASSLATGVTDTQYF | TGTGCCAGCAGCTTAGCCACAGGGGTCACAGATACGCAGTATTTT
few | NA | TRBJ2-3 | TRBV29-1 | CSVNRLGGSTDTQYF | TGCAGCGTCAACCGGTTGGGGGGAAGCACAGATACGCAGTATTTT
NA | NA | TRBJ2-2 | TRBV5-8 | CASSLVQNTGELFF | TGTGCCAGCAGCTTGGTACAAAACACCGGGGAGCTGTTTTTT
NA | TRBD1 | TRBJ1-4 | TRBV28 | CASSFGQGLEKLFF | TGTGCCAGCAGTTTTGGACAGGGATTAGAAAAACTGTTTTTT
NA | TRBD1 | TRBJ2-2 | TRBV19 | CASSIDRTGLAGELFF | TGTGCCAGTAGTATAGATAGGACAGGGTTAGCCGGGGAGCTGTTTTTT
NA | NA | TRBJ1-2 | TRBV10-3 | CAISDPGRNYGYTF | TGTGCCATCAGTGACCCAGGGCGTAACTATGGCTACACCTTC
once | TRBD2 | TRBJ2-1 | TRBV2 | CASSEFLAGGNEQFF | TGTGCCAGCAGTGAATTCCTTGCGGGAGGTAATGAGCAGTTCTTC
NA | TRBD2 | TRBJ2-5 | TRBV6-2/TRBV6-3 | CASSSTSGRRGQETQYF | TGTGCCAGCAGTTCGACTAGCGGGAGGAGGGGACAAGAGACCCAGTACTTC
NA | NA | TRBJ1-3 | TRBV30 | CAWSSGAGNTIYF | TGTGCCTGGAGTTCAGGGGCTGGAAACACCATATATTTT
NA | NA | TRBJ1-5 | TRBV2 | CASSQENRSNQPQHF | TGTGCCAGCAGCCAGGAAAACAGGTCCAATCAGCCCCAGCATTTT
NA | TRBD1 | TRBJ1-2 | TRBV5-6 | CASSFTGTGVGYGYTF | TGTGCCAGCAGCTTTACCGGGACAGGGGTAGGCTATGGCTACACCTTC
NA | TRBD1 | TRBJ1-5 | TRBV19 | CASRGQPNQPQHF | TGTGCCAGTAGGGGACAGCCAAATCAGCCCCAGCATTTT
NA | TRBD1 | TRBJ2-3 | TRBV7-2 | CASSSKTGLATDTQYF | TGTGCCAGCAGCTCCAAGACAGGGCTGGCCACAGATACGCAGTATTTT
once | NA | TRBJ2-4 | TRBV28 | CASSIPGAGITKLAKNIQYF | TGTGCCAGCAGTATTCCAGGGGCCGGGATAACTAAACTAGCCAAAAACATTCAGTACTTC
NA | NA | TRBJ2-4 | TRBV6-2/TRBV6-3 | CASSYLRGIQYF | TGTGCCAGCAGTTACTTACGCGGCATTCAGTACTTC
NA | NA | TRBJ1-1 | TRBV19 | CASSIGYRGAFF | TGTGCCAGTAGTATAGGTTATAGGGGAGCTTTCTTT
NA | TRBD1 | TRBJ1-2 | TRBV28 | CASSLERQGLMKGYTF | TGTGCCAGCAGTTTAGAGAGACAGGGGTTAATGAAGGGCTACACCTTC
NA | NA | TRBJ1-1 | TRBV11-1 | CASSLSRQEKAFF | TGTGCCAGCAGCCTTTCCAGACAGGAAAAAGCTTTCTTT
NA | TRBD1 | TRBJ1-2 | TRBV19 | CASRYRGDYGYTF | TGTGCCAGTCGATACAGGGGCGACTATGGCTACACCTTC
NA | NA | TRBJ2-3 | TRBV25-1 | CASSDLVGGLDTDTQYF | TGTGCCAGCAGTGACCTAGTAGGCGGGCTGGACACAGATACGCAGTATTTT
NA | NA | TRBJ2-7 | TRBV7-3 | CASSLPGHSYEQYF | TGTGCCAGCAGCCTACCGGGACATAGCTACGAGCAGTACTTC
NA | TRBD2 | TRBJ2-7 | TRBV27 | CASSVLEREVHYEQYF | TGTGCCAGCAGTGTCCTTGAGCGGGAGGTGCACTACGAGCAGTACTTC
once | NA | TRBJ1-3 | TRBV11-2 | CASSLSAGNTIYF | TGTGCCAGCAGCTTGAGCGCTGGAAACACCATATATTTT
NA | TRBD1 | TRBJ2-1 | TRBV6-2/TRBV6-3 | CASSSKKWTGPNNEQFF | TGTGCCAGCAGTTCTAAGAAATGGACAGGCCCTAACAATGAGCAGTTCTTC
NA | TRBD2 | TRBJ2-7 | TRBV6-5 | CASSMSGVPSYEQYF | TGTGCCAGCAGCATGAGCGGGGTTCCCTCCTACGAGCAGTACTTC
NA | NA | TRBJ2-1 | TRBV27 | CASSLVRGNEQFF | TGTGCCAGCAGTTTAGTTAGGGGGAATGAGCAGTTCTTC
NA | TRBD1 | TRBJ2-3 | TRBV7-2 | CASSLEPGTGRTDTQYF | TGTGCCAGCAGCTTAGAGCCCGGGACAGGGCGCACAGATACGCAGTATTTT
NA | NA | TRBJ1-5 | TRBV7-2 | CASSVQASTGSNQPQHF | TGTGCCAGCAGCGTCCAGGCATCCACGGGGAGCAATCAGCCCCAGCATTTT
NA | TRBD1 | TRBJ2-5 | TRBV5-1 | CASSTQGDPGETQYF | TGCGCCAGCAGCACACAGGGGGACCCTGGGGAGACCCAGTACTTC
NA | TRBD1 | TRBJ2-3 | TRBV2 | CASIRTGGRTDTQYF | TGTGCCAGCATCCGGACAGGGGGCAGGACAGATACGCAGTATTTT
once | TRBD2 | TRBJ2-1 | TRBV2 | CASSGRGVDEQFF | TGTGCCAGCAGTGGACGGGGGGTGGATGAGCAGTTCTTC